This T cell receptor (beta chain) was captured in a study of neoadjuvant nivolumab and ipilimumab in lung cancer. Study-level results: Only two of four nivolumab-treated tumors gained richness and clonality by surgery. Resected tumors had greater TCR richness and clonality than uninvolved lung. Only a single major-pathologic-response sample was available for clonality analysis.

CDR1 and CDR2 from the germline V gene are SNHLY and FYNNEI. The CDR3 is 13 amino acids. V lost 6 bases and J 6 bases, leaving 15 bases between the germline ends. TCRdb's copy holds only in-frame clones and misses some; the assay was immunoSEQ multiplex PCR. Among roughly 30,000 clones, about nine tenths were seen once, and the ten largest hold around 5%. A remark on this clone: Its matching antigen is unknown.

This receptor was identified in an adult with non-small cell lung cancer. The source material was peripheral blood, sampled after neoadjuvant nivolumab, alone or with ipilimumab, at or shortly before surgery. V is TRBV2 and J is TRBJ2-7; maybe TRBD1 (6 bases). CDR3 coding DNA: TGTGCCAGCAGCCAAAACAGGGTTTCCGAGCAGTACTTC. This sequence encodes CASSQNRVSEQYF.